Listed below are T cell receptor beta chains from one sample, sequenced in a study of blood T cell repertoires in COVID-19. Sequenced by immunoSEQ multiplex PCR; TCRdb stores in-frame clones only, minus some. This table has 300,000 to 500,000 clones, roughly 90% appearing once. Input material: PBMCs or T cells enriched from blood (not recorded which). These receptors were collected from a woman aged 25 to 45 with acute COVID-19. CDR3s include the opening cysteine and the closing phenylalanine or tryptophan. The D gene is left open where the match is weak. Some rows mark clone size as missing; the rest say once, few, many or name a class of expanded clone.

TGTGCCATCGGGACAGATAACACCGGGGAGCTGTTTTTT | CAIGTDNTGELFF | TRBD1 | TRBJ2-2 | - | TRBV10-3
TGTGCCAGCAGTGAAACCCCAGGAGGGGAAGAAAAACTGTTTTTT | CASSETPGGEEKLFF | - | TRBJ1-4 | - | TRBV6-4
TGTGCCAGCAGCTTTCTGACAGCCACCTATGGCTACACCTTC | CASSFLTATYGYTF | - | TRBJ1-2 | - | TRBV7-9
TGTGCCAGCAGCTTGGAAGGGGGCACGAACACCGGGGAGCTGTTTTTT | CASSLEGGTNTGELFF | TRBD1 | TRBJ2-2 | - | TRBV7-6
TGTGCCAGCAGTGAGGGACAGGGGGCGCGAAATGAGCAGTTCTTC | CASSEGQGARNEQFF | TRBD1 | TRBJ2-1 | - | TRBV2
TGTGCCTGGACCCCGAAACTAGCGGCATCCTACAATGAGCAGTTCTTC | CAWTPKLAASYNEQFF | TRBD2 | TRBJ2-1 | - | TRBV30
TGTGCCAGCAGTGAAACCACCGGGACAGGGACTCTTAATTCACCCCTCCACTTT | CASSETTGTGTLNSPLHF | TRBD1 | TRBJ1-6 | few | TRBV6-1
TGCGCCAGCAGCTCTACCCTCTCTGGAAACACCATATATTTT | CASSSTLSGNTIYF | - | TRBJ1-3 | - | TRBV5-1
TGTGCCAGTAGTACCCCGCACCGACAGGGGGGCACACCCCTCCACTTT | CASSTPHRQGGTPLHF | TRBD1 | TRBJ1-6 | - | TRBV19
TGTGCCAGCAGTGAGCGCGGGCAGCCCCAGCATTTT | CASSERGQPQHF | - | TRBJ1-5 | - | TRBV6-1
TGTGCCAGCAGCTGGGCCATAGGTTCACCCCTCCACTTT | CASSWAIGSPLHF | - | TRBJ1-6 | once | TRBV28
TGTGCCAGCAGCTCGCGGGGGGACAGGGGGCGACTGGCCAATGAGCAGTTCTTC | CASSSRGDRGRLANEQFF | TRBD1 | TRBJ2-1 | - | TRBV7-6
TGCGCCAGCAGCCCCGACTCCTCTGGGGCCAACGTCCTGACTTTC | CASSPDSSGANVLTF | - | TRBJ2-6 | - | TRBV10-1
TGTGCCAGCAGCCACAACAGGGGGCCGGGTACTGAAGCTTTCTTT | CASSHNRGPGTEAFF | TRBD1 | TRBJ1-1 | - | TRBV6-5
TGTGCCAGTAGTGATCCGGGACAGGGGATGGAAAAACTGTTTTTT | CASSDPGQGMEKLFF | TRBD1 | TRBJ1-4 | - | TRBV19
TGTGCCAGCAGCTTACTAGCGGGGTTTAGAGATACGCAGTATTTT | CASSLLAGFRDTQYF | TRBD2 | TRBJ2-3 | - | TRBV7-3
TGTGCCAGCAGTTTAGAGGGGTGGCACGGGGAGCAGTACTTC | CASSLEGWHGEQYF | - | TRBJ2-7 | - | TRBV7-9
TGTGCCAGTGCAGGGGAAGATAATTCACCCCTCCACTTT | CASAGEDNSPLHF | - | TRBJ1-6 | - | TRBV7-9
TGTGCCAGCTTATTACAGGGGATGAACACTGAAGCTTTCTTT | CASLLQGMNTEAFF | TRBD1 | TRBJ1-1 | once | TRBV18
TGTGCCAGCAGCTTGAGGGGGGGCCGAACCTACGAGCAGTACTTC | CASSLRGGRTYEQYF | - | TRBJ2-7 | - | TRBV7-3
TGTGCCAGCAGTGAAGTTGAGGGGGCGCGGTACGAGCAGTACTTC | CASSEVEGARYEQYF | TRBD1 | TRBJ2-7 | - | TRBV6-1
TGTGCCAGCTCCCCCCCACAGGGATTCCCCTACAATGAGCAGTTCTTC | CASSPPQGFPYNEQFF | - | TRBJ2-1 | - | TRBV18
TGCGCCAGCAGCCCTCACAGGGGAAAAGGCACTGAAGCTTTCTTT | CASSPHRGKGTEAFF | TRBD1 | TRBJ1-1 | - | TRBV4-3
TGTGCCAGCAGCGAACACCGGACAGACCACTACAATGAGCAGTTCTTC | CASSEHRTDHYNEQFF | - | TRBJ2-1 | - | TRBV9
TGTGCCAGCAGTTCTCTAGCGGGGGGGCCTTCTGCAGATACGCAGTATTTT | CASSSLAGGPSADTQYF | TRBD2 | TRBJ2-3 | - | TRBV28
TGTGCCAGTAGCTCGGGAGGGTTCTATGGCTACACCTTC | CASSSGGFYGYTF | - | TRBJ1-2 | - | TRBV19
TGTGCCAGCAGCTTATTGAACTCAGGGGTCGGAAACACCATATATTTT | CASSLLNSGVGNTIYF | - | TRBJ1-3 | - | TRBV11-2
TGCGCCAGCAGTACAGGGCCCCCTGGAAACACCATATATTTT | CASSTGPPGNTIYF | - | TRBJ1-3 | once | TRBV5-1
TGTGCTAGTGGTTTGGCAGTCTCCCAGCTAGCGGGGGATACCTACGAGCAGTACTTC | CASGLAVSQLAGDTYEQYF | TRBD2 | TRBJ2-7 | - | TRBV12-5
TGTGCCAGCAGCTTAGAAGGGCCTAGCGGGGGGGCAGCAGATACGCAGTATTTT | CASSLEGPSGGAADTQYF | TRBD2 | TRBJ2-3 | - | TRBV7-2